The 23 T cell receptor beta chains in this list originate from one sample, sequenced in a study of shared clonotypes between healthy human individuals. Profiled with immunoSEQ multiplex PCR; TCRdb holds only in-frame clones, not every one. This table holds approximately 2.5 million clones, under 95% found once. The sample was naive CD4+ T cells from PBMCs. Subset indicated: CD45RA+ positively selected. The receptors shown here come from a man aged 18 to 30 in good health. Some clones in this sample may be carry-over from other donors' samples.

The chain recombines TRBV7-8 with TRBJ1-5, with D unresolved. The CDR3 extends over 11 amino acids. Germline loops: CDR1 SGHVS, CDR2 FQNEAQ. V lost 1 base and J 11 bases, leaving 6 bases between the germline ends. CDR3 loop: CASSLGSAQHF. CDR3 sequence (DNA): TGTGCCAGCAGCTTAGGGTCGGCCCAGCATTTT.

J is TRBJ2-7 and V is TRBV6-1; D not certain. Trimming pared 5 bases from V and 3 bases from J, leaving 14 bases between. The CDR3 is 14 residues long. Germline V CDR1 and CDR2: MNHNS, SASEGT. The CDR3: CASSSRVTRYEQYF. The CDR3, as DNA: TGTGCCAGCAGTTCCCGGGTTACCCGCTACGAGCAGTACTTC.

The gene calls are TRBV19 and TRBJ2-5, with 12 bases fitting TRBD2. The germline V gene has CDR1 LNHDA and CDR2 SQIVND (reference sequence). The CDR3 contains 17 residues. V gave up 3 bases and J gave up 5 bases; unmatched junction bases: 10. The CDR3, as DNA: TGTGCCAGTAGTATTTACAGGACTAGCGGGATCGGGGAGACCCAGTACTTC. Protein product: CASSIYRTSGIGETQYF.

J is TRBJ2-1 and V is TRBV27; TRBD1 aligns across 9 bases. The V gene end was trimmed by 7 bases and the J gene end by 3 bases; junction bases not matched to a gene: 13. This CDR3 spans 17 amino acids. Germline CDR1 and CDR2: MNHEY and SMNVEV (reference sequence). The CDR3 DNA is TGTGCCAGCACCACTTTTTACGGGACAGGGATCTACAATGAGCAGTTCTTC. Its protein product is CASTTFYGTGIYNEQFF.

This chain connects TRBV6-1 to TRBJ1-5, with a possible D match to TRBD1 (6 bases). Germline-derived CDR1 and CDR2 are MNHNS and SASEGT. The ends were cut back, 10 bases at V and 9 bases at J, with 22 bases in the middle. CDR3 length: 14 amino acids. CDR3: CATLKGGPRSPQHF. Written as DNA, the CDR3 is TGTGCCACCTTAAAGGGGGGGCCCCGATCGCCCCAGCATTTT.

A single count supports this clone. The rearrangement joins TRBV12-2 to TRBJ2-7; no DNA check was done on the table's D call, TRBD1. TRBV12-2 constitutes a pseudogene. The CDR3 loop spans 14 amino acids. The CDR3 sequence is CARRQVPLSYEQYF. The CDR3, as DNA: TGTGCAAGACGACAGGTCCCCCTATCCTACGAGCAGTACTTC.

J is TRBJ1-5 and V is TRBV29-1, with 7 bases matching TRBD1. The J segment lost 0 bases and the V segment lost 4 bases, leaving 12 bases of the junction unmatched. This CDR3 spans 17 amino acids. Looked up from germline, CDR1 is SQVTM and CDR2 is ANQGSEA. The CDR3 DNA reads as TGCAGCGTTGCGTTCGGGACAGCGAAATATAGCAATCAGCCCCAGCATTTT. Its protein is CSVAFGTAKYSNQPQHF.

For this clone: In the same sample, other DNA sequences code for this CDR3. The chain uses TRBV5-1 and TRBJ2-1; D not resolved. The germline V and J ends were trimmed by 0 bases and 6 bases, with 7 bases remaining between them. Germline V gene sequence: CDR1 SGHRS, CDR2 YFSETQ. The CDR3 runs to 13 residues. CDR3 region: CASSLEAPNEQFF. For the CDR3, the DNA is TGCGCCAGCAGCTTGGAGGCACCCAATGAGCAGTTCTTC.

This clone has only one observation. The junction departs from the called germline gene at one end, perhaps through a read error. V and J are TRBV10-3 and TRBJ1-1; D remains unclear. Germline V gene sequence: CDR1 ENHRY, CDR2 SYGVKD. This CDR3 has 15 amino acids. In DNA form, the CDR3 reads TGTGCCAGCAGTGCCCCTGGGAGGGCGCGCACTGAAGCTTTCTTT. Amino acid sequence: CASSAPGRARTEAFF.

The chain combines TRBV28 with TRBJ1-5; D not resolved. V lost 2 bases and J lost 3, with 8 bases in between. CDR3 length: 14 residues. Germline CDR1 and CDR2: MDHEN and SYDVKM. CDR3 DNA sequence: TGTGCCAGCAGTTTAGGGCAGGACAATCAGCCCCAGCATTTT. It codes for CASSLGQDNQPQHF.

This chain connects TRBV15 to TRBJ1-1; maybe TRBD1 (5 bases). V was pared by 2 bases and J by 4 bases, with 8 bases between. CDR3 length: 13 amino acids. CDR1 is LNHNV, CDR2 YYDKDF, per germline (reference sequence). DNA of the CDR3: TGTGCCACCAGCAGACGGGGCGGCACTGAAGCTTTCTTT. Translation gives CATSRRGGTEAFF.

V is TRBV7-3 and J is TRBJ2-1; no reliable D call. This CDR3 is 16 amino acids long. Trimming removed 2 bases from V and 0 bases from J, with 11 bases in between. Germline V CDR1 and CDR2: SGHTA, FQGTGA. The CDR3 protein is CASSLYHTSSYNEQFF. CDR3 in DNA: TGTGCCAGCAGCTTATATCATACCAGCTCCTACAATGAGCAGTTCTTC.

The chain uses TRBV7-3 and TRBJ1-1; tentatively, D is TRBD1 (5 bases). In germline, CDR1 is SGHTA, CDR2 FQGTGA. Trimming left V 0 bases short and J 4 bases short, with 9 bases between. The CDR3 contains 14 residues. The CDR3, as DNA: TGTGCCAGCAGCTTAACCCAGGGTTCCACTGAAGCTTTCTTT. Translating it yields CASSLTQGSTEAFF.

V gene TRBV6-6 combines with J gene TRBJ1-2; 7 nucleotides agree with TRBD1. Germline V gene sequence: CDR1 MNHNY, CDR2 SVGAGI (reference sequence). The CDR3 loop spans 13 amino acids. V was pared by 6 bases and J by 3 bases, with 4 bases of the junction left unmatched. As DNA, the CDR3 is TGTGCCAGCAGCACAGACAGGGACTATGGCTACACCTTC. Amino acids: CASSTDRDYGYTF.

This clone was recorded only once. The chain recombines TRBV10-2 with TRBJ2-3, with TRBD2 matching 11 bases. The J segment lost 3 bases and the V segment lost 3 bases, leaving 2 bases of the junction unmatched. The germline CDR1 and CDR2 sequences are WSHSY and SAAADI. The CDR3 has 15 amino acids. CDR3 in DNA: TGCGCCAGCAGTGATAGCGGGAGGGGGACAGATACGCAGTATTTT. Protein sequence: CASSDSGRGTDTQYF.

The V gene is TRBV19, the J gene TRBJ1-1; D not certain. The length of the CDR3 is 15 residues. V was cut by 0 bases and J by 0 bases, with 8 bases left in between. Germline loops: CDR1 LNHDA, CDR2 SQIVND (reference sequence). As DNA, the CDR3 is TGTGCCAGTAGTATAGAGAGAGCCATGAACACTGAAGCTTTCTTT. It specifies CASSIERAMNTEAFF.

The chain links TRBV6-6 to TRBJ2-7, with D perhaps matching TRBD2 (5 bases). The CDR3 runs 14 residues. Germline V gene sequence: CDR1 MNHNY, CDR2 SVGAGI (reference sequence). Trimming took 4 bases from V and 2 from J, leaving 12 bases between them. CDR3 in amino acids: CASSSSSGPYEQYF. The CDR3 region has the DNA TGTGCCAGCAGTTCCTCGAGCGGTCCCTACGAGCAGTACTTC.

The chain employs TRBV19 and TRBJ2-1, with 8 bases aligning to TRBD2. After removal of 7 bases from V and 1 base from J, the junction contained 18 bases not matched to a gene. CDR1 is LNHDA, CDR2 SQIVND, per germline (reference sequence). CDR3 size: 19 residues. The CDR3 DNA reads TGTGCCAGTATCAAATCCACCCATGTGGGCGGGGGGTCCTACAATGAGCAGTTCTTC. Protein: CASIKSTHVGGGSYNEQFF.

On this clone itself: Within the sample, other DNA sequences also encode this same CDR3. This chain links TRBV9 with TRBJ2-7, with TRBD1 matching 7 bases. In germline, CDR1 is SGDLS, CDR2 YYNGEE. Trimming at V came to 3 bases and at J to 2 bases, leaving 5 bases not matched to a gene. CDR3 length: 14 amino acids. CDR3 protein: CASSAGTAPYEQYF. As DNA, the CDR3 is TGTGCCAGCAGCGCCGGGACAGCACCCTACGAGCAGTACTTC.

The chain couples TRBV7-9 to TRBJ2-3; D possibly corresponds to TRBD1 (6 bases). Germline values: CDR1 SEHNR, CDR2 FQNEAQ (reference sequence). The CDR3 runs to 17 residues. Trimming took off 5 bases at V and 0 bases at J, with 18 bases between the two ends. This CDR3 is CASSSPTGRKSTDTQYF. As DNA, the CDR3 is TGTGCCAGCAGCAGCCCCACAGGGAGAAAGAGCACAGATACGCAGTATTTT.

The rearrangement joins TRBV5-4 to TRBJ2-7; 8 positions match TRBD2. Germline V CDR1 and CDR2: SGHNT, YYREEE (reference sequence). The CDR3 loop spans 18 amino acids. V shed 7 bases and J 5 bases; nucleotides not matched to a gene: 23. The CDR3 reads CASLRREIAGRVGHEQYF. The CDR3 DNA reads TGTGCCAGCCTACGCAGGGAGATAGCGGGAAGAGTTGGCCACGAGCAGTACTTC.

The sample holds a few counts of this clone. Other DNA sequences within the sample encode an identical CDR3. The genes are TRBV7-9 and TRBJ1-5; 8 nucleotides agree with TRBD1. From germline, CDR1 is SEHNR and CDR2 FQNEAQ (reference sequence). The V gene end was trimmed by 5 bases and the J gene end by 5 bases; junction bases not matched to a gene: 5. The CDR3 loop spans 14 amino acids. CDR3 protein: CASSPDRGDQPQHF. CDR3 nucleotide sequence: TGTGCCAGCAGCCCTGACAGGGGAGATCAGCCCCAGCATTTT.

This chain joins TRBV18 and TRBJ2-1, with TRBD2 matching 7 bases. Germline V CDR1 and CDR2: KGHSH, LQKENI. Trimming at V came to 6 bases and at J to 10 bases, leaving 9 bases not matched to a gene. The CDR3 has 13 residues. The CDR3 loop is CASSRSGVEEQFF. For the CDR3, the DNA is TGTGCCAGCTCGCGGAGCGGGGTGGAGGAGCAGTTCTTC.